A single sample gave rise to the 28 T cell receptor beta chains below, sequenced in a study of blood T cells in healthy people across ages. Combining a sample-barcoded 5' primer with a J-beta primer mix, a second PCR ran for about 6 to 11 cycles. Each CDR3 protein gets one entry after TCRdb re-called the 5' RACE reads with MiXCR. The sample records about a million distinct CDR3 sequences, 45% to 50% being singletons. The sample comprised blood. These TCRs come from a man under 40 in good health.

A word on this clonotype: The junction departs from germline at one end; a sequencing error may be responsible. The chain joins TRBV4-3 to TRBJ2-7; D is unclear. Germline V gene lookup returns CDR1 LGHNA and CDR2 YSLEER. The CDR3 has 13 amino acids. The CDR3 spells CASSQESDYVQYF. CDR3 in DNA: TGCGCCAGCAGCCAAGAATCCGATTACGTGCAGTACTTC.

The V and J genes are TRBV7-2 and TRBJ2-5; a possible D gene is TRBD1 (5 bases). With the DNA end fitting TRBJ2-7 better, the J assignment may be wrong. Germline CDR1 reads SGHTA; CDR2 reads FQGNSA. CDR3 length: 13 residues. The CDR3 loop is CASSTQGEYEQYF. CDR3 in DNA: TGTGCCAGCAGTACCCAGGGTGAGTACGAGCAGTACTTC.

In nucleotides, the CDR3 is TGCAGTGCCGGACAGGGGGCTCGCACAGATACGCAGTATTTT. This sequence encodes CSAGQGARTDTQYF. This chain links TRBV20-1 with TRBJ2-3; 11 positions agree with TRBD1. Germline CDR1 is DFQATT and CDR2 is SNEGSKA (reference sequence). Germline trimming cut 6 bases from V and 1 base from J; bases unmatched to any gene: 3. The length of the CDR3 is 14 residues.

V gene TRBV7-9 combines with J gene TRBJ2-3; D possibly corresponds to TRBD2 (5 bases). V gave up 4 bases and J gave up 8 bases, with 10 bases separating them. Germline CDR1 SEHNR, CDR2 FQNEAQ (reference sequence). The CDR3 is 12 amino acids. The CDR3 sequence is CASSSSGFTQYF. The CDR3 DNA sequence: TGTGCCAGCAGCTCATCGGGGTTTACGCAGTATTTT.

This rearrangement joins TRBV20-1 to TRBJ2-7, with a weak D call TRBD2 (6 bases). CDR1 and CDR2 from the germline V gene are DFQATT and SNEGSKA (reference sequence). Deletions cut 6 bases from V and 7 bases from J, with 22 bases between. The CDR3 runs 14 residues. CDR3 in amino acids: CSAKKGGAGSEQYF. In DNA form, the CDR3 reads TGCAGTGCAAAAAAGGGTGGAGCGGGCAGTGAGCAGTACTTC.

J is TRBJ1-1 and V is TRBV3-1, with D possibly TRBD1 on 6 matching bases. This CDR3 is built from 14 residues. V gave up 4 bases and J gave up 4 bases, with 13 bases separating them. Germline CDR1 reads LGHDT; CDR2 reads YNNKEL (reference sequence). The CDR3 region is CASSRLSGATEAFF. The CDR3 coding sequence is TGTGCCAGCAGCCGATTATCAGGGGCCACTGAAGCTTTCTTT. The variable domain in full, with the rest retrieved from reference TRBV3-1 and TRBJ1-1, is DTAVSQTPKYLVTQMGNDKSIKCEQNLGHDTMYWYKQDSKKFLKIMFSYNNKELIINETVPNRFSPKSPDKAHLNLHINSLELGDSAVYFCASSRLSGATEAFFGQGTRLTVV.

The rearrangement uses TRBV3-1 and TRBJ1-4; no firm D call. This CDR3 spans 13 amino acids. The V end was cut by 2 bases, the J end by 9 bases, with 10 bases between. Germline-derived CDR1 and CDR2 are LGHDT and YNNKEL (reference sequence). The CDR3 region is CASSQQRAQKLFF. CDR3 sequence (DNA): TGTGCCAGCAGCCAACAACGGGCGCAAAAACTGTTTTTT. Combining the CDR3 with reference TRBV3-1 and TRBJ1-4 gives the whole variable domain DTAVSQTPKYLVTQMGNDKSIKCEQNLGHDTMYWYKQDSKKFLKIMFSYNNKELIINETVPNRFSPKSPDKAHLNLHINSLELGDSAVYFCASSQQRAQKLFFGSGTQLSVL.

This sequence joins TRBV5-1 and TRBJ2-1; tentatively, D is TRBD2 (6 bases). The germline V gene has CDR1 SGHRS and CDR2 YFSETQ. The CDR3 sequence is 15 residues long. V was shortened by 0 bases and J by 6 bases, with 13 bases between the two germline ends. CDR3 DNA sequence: TGCGCCAGCAGCTTGGCGGAGGGGCTCCTCAATGAGCAGTTCTTC. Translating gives CASSLAEGLLNEQFF.

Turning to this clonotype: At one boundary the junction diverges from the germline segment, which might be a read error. The CDR3, as DNA: TGCGCCGGGACAGAGATTTATGGCTACACCTTC. It translates to CAGTEIYGYTF. The chain recombines TRBV30 with TRBJ1-2, with TRBD1 identical over 7 bases. This CDR3 comprises 11 residues. The germline gives CDR1 GTSNPN, CDR2 SVGIG (reference sequence).

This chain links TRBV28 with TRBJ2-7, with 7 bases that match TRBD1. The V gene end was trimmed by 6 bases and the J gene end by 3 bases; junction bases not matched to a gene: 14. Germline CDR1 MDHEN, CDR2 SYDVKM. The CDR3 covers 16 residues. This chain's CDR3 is CASSPFQGVEDYEQYF. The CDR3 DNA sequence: TGTGCCAGCAGCCCTTTTCAGGGGGTGGAGGACTACGAGCAGTACTTC.

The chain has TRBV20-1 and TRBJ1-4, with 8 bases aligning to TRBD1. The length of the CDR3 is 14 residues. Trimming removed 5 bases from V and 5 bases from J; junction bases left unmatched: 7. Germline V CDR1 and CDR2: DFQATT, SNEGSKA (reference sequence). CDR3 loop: CSALDRGGNEKLFF. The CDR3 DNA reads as TGCAGTGCTTTAGACAGGGGCGGGAATGAAAAACTGTTTTTT.

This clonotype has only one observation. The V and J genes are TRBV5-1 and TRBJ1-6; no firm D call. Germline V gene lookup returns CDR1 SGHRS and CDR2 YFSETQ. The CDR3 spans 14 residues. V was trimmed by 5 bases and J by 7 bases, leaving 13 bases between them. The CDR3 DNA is TGCGCCAGCAGACCCCGACCGGAAAATTCACCCCTCCACTTT. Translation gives CASRPRPENSPLHF.

CDR3 in amino acids: CASSLRDPNTDTQYF. DNA for the CDR3: TGTGCCAGCAGCCTCCGGGACCCCAACACAGATACGCAGTATTTT. V and J are TRBV3-1 and TRBJ2-3, with D perhaps assigned TRBD1 or TRBD2 (5 bases each). Trimming shortened V by 4 bases and J by 2 bases, and 13 bases separated the two germline ends. Germline CDR1 reads LGHDT; CDR2 reads YNNKEL (reference sequence). The CDR3 runs 15 residues.

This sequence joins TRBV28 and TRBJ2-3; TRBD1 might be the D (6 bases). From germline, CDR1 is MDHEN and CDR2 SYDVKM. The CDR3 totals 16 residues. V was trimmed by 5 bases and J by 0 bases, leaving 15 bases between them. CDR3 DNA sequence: TGTGCCAGCAGTAGAGGACAGCCCGACAGCACAGATACGCAGTATTTT. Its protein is CASSRGQPDSTDTQYF.

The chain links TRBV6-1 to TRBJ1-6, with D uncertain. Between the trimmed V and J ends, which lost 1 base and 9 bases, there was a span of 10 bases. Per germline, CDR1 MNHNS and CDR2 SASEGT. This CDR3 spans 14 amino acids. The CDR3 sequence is CASSEVRETSPLHF. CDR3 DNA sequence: TGTGCCAGCAGTGAAGTAAGGGAGACTTCACCCCTCCACTTT.

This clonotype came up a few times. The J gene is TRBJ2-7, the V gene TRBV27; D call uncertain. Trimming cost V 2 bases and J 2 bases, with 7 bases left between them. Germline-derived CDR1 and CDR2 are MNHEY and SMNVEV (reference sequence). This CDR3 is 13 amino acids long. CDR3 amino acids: CASSLNAAYEQYF. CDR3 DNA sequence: TGTGCCAGCAGTTTAAACGCAGCCTACGAGCAGTACTTC.

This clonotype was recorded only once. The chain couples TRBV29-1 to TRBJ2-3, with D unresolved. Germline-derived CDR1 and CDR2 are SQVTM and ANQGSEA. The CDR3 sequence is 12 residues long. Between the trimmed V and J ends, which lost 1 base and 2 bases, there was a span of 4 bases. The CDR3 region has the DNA TGCAGCGTTGAAGGTACCACAGATACGCAGTATTTT. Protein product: CSVEGTTDTQYF.

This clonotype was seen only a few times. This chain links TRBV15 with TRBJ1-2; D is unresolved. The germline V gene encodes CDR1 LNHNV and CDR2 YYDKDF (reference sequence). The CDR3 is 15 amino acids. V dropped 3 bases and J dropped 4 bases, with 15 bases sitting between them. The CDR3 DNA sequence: TGTGCCACCAGCAGGGAACGGGCAGATTCCTATGGCTACACCTTC. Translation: CATSRERADSYGYTF.

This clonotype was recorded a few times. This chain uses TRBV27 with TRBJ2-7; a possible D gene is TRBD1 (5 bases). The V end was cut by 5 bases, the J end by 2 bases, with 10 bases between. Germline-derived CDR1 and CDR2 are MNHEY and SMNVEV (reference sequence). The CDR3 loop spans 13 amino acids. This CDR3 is CASSATVTYEQYF. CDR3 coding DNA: TGTGCCAGCAGTGCGACAGTGACCTACGAGCAGTACTTC.

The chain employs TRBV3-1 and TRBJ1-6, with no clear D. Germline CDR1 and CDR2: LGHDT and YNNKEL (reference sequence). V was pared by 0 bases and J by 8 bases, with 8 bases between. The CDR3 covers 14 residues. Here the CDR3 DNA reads TGTGCCAGCAGCCAAGACGGCAGTTATTCACCCCTCCACTTT. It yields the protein CASSQDGSYSPLHF.

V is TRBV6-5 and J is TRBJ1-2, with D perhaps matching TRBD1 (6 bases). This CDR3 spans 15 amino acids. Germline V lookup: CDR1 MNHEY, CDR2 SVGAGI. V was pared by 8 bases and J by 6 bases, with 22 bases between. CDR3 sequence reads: CASRPKAGEFNGYTF. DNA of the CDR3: TGTGCCAGCCGACCGAAAGCAGGGGAGTTCAATGGCTACACCTTC.

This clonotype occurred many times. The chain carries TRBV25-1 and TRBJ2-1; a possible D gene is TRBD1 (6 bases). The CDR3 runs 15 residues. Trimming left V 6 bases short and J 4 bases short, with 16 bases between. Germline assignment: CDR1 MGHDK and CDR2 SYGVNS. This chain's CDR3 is CASSPRTESYNEQFF. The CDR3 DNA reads TGTGCCAGCAGCCCCCGGACAGAGAGTTACAATGAGCAGTTCTTC.

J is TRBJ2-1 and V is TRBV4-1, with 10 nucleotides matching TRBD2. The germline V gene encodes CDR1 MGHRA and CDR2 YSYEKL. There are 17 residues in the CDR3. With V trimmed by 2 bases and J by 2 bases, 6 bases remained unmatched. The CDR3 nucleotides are TGCGCCAGCAGCCAATCTCTAGCGGGGGCTACCTACAATGAGCAGTTCTTC. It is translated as CASSQSLAGATYNEQFF.

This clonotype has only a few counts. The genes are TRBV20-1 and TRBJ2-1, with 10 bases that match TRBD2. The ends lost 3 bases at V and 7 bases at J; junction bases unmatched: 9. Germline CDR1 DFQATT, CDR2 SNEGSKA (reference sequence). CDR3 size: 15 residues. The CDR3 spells CSARRGSGGKNEQFF. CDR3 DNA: TGCAGTGCTAGGAGGGGTAGCGGGGGGAAGAATGAGCAGTTCTTC.

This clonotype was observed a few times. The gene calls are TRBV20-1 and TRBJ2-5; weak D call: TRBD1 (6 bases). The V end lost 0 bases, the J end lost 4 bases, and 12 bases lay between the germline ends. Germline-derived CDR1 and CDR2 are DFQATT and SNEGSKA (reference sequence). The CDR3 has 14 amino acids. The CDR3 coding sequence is TGCAGTGCTAGAGATCCGGACAGCACAGAGACCCAGTACTTC. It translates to CSARDPDSTETQYF.

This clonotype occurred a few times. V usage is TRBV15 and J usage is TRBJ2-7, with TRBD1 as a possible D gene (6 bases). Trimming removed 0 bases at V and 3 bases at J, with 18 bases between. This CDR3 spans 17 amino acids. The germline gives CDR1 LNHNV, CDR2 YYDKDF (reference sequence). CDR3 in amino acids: CATSRDGHRARGYEQYF. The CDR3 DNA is TGTGCCACCAGCAGAGATGGTCACAGGGCTCGGGGCTACGAGCAGTACTTC.

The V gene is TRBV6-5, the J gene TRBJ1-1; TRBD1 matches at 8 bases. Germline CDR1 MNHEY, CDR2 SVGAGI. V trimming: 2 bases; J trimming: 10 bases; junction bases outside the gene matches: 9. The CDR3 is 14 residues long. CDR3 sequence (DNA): TGTGCCAGCAGTTACGCGGCCGGGACAGGAGGAGCTTTCTTT. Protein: CASSYAAGTGGAFF.

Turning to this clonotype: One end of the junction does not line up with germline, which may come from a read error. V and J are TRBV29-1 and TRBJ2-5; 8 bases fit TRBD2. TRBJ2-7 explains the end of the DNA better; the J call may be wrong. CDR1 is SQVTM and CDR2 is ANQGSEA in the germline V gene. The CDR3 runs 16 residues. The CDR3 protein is CCVGGASGGLKNEQYF. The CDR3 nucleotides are TGCTGCGTTGGGGGGGCCAGCGGGGGACTTAAGAACGAGCAGTACTTC.